This TCR beta chain was recovered during a study of control samples from healthy donors and cancer patients. This clone was found once. The ends lost 11 bases at V and 0 bases at J; junction bases unmatched: 10. The V gene's germline CDR1 is ENHRY and CDR2 SYGVKD. The length of the CDR3 is 15 residues. Assay used: immunoSEQ multiplex PCR; TCRdb lists only in-frame clones, some missing. The data contain about 270,000 clones, roughly 82% of them singletons. The genes are TRBV10-3 and TRBJ1-3; 7 nucleotides line up with TRBD1. This TCR came from a woman aged 60-70 years with lung cancer. Sequences were obtained from PBMCs. CDR3 loop: CAARPGQLSGNTIYF. The DNA of the CDR3 is TGTGCCGCCAGACCGGGACAGCTCTCTGGAAACACCATATATTTT.